This TCR beta chain emerged from a study of T cells in Graves' hyperthyroidism and ophthalmopathy (dated by TCRdb to the late 2010s). In terms of the full investigation: Peripheral blood samples were taken at initial diagnosis, before any treatment was given. According to the paper, TCR Vbeta CDR3 sequencing was carried out on some 130 peripheral blood samples, which came from approximately 43 ophthalmopathy, around 74 hyperthyroidism and 17 progressor patients. To identify TCR V-J signatures that set the groups apart, the researchers used a discovery cohort of 100 patients, made up of about 44 with Graves' ophthalmopathy and some 55 with stable Graves' hyperthyroidism. The study also compared thyroid tissue and blood T-cell repertoires from five or six Graves' hyperthyroidism patients. For training and testing, the 100 or so patients in the discovery cohort were randomly divided in a 7:3 ratio. After blood sampling, hyperthyroidism patients were treated with methimazole at a starting dose of 30 mg daily, and ophthalmopathy patients were treated with high-dose intravenous methylprednisolone. Prospective prediction of ophthalmopathy was tested in an independent validation cohort of approximately 18 hyperthyroidism patients and 17 patients who later progressed to ophthalmopathy. Study-wide conclusions, independent of this receptor: Blood samples also contained most of the expanded thyroid clonotypes (frequency above 0.001), which suggests that blood repertoires may reflect thyroid immune responses. Sample size was not statistically predetermined, and investigators were not blinded to group allocation. In validation, progression to ophthalmopathy was predicted by the model with around 70% sensitivity and 72% to 85% specificity, a median of approximately 6.5 months before onset. Ophthalmopathy was separated from stable hyperthyroidism by a 13 V-J signature model, with over 85% sensitivity and 81% to 82% specificity obtained in cross-validation and 80%/75% obtained in testing.

Amplification of TCR beta CDR3 regions was carried out from RNA transcripts. The TCR CDR3 was subjected to a first round of RT-PCR using the HTBI primer set and the Qiagen OneStep RT-PCR kit. Libraries were constructed in a second round of multiplex PCR, after which size selection and purification were carried out. The libraries were sequenced on an Illumina HiSeq2000 using paired-end 100 bp reads. In the authors' own workflow: SOAPnuke was used to process the raw data, removing reads that contained adapters or uncalled bases, had a mean Phred below 15, or lacked an exact match to the constant primer or identifier. COPE v1.2.5 was used to merge the high-quality paired reads, and each unique nucleotide sequence was defined as a clonotype. MiTCR v1.1 was used to align the clonotypes against IMGT TRBV, TRBD and TRBJ reference segments. The analysis included only V-J combinations with a frequency above 0.0001, which together covered 99% to 99.2% of the repertoires. A TCS score was defined as the ratio of F50 (clonal expansion) to E x V (chaos), with BLOSUM62-based TCRdist applied between CDR3 peptides within each V-J. Welch's t-statistics and random forest reduced approximately 520 V-J features to 13, which were used in a naive Bayes classifier (R e1071). The public reads were quality trimmed at Q25 with fastp and then assembled into clones with MiXCR by TCRdb, keeping productive beta chains. Records with the same CDR3 protein are collapsed into one entry carrying the most frequent genes and DNA. The V and J calls reflect TCRdb's pipeline rather than the authors' work. In this sample the table shows 550,000 to 650,000 distinct CDR3 sequences, over 11% of which occur a single time. The ten most abundant clones make up around 5.4% of the sample.

This clonotype was picked up many times. This clone's antigen is unknown. The DNA is left out, because the CDR3 cannot be placed on it with certainty; the CDR3 is given as TCRdb lists it. From its cysteine to its phenylalanine, the CDR3 spans 15 amino acids. CDR1 and CDR2, per the germline V gene (reference sequence), are MNHEY and SMNVEV. Hyperthyroidism patients were newly diagnosed, with disease duration under 2 months, and aged 18 to 65 years. The study excluded patients with uncontrolled infections, other autoimmune diseases, pregnancy or lactation. Diagnoses were based on clinical symptoms, serum thyroxine and TRAb, thyroid ultrasound and orbital computed tomography. Blood from progressor patients was drawn when they were first diagnosed with hyperthyroidism, before any ophthalmopathy symptoms appeared. PBMCs were isolated from 7.5 to 10 ml of fresh peripheral blood by Ficoll-Paque density gradient centrifugation. Progressor patients were first diagnosed with Graves' hyperthyroidism and then developed ophthalmopathy during follow-up. Total RNA was extracted with Trizol reagent, and quality was checked on an Agilent 2100 Bioanalyzer.

Sequenced material: blood. The chain is made from TRBV27 and TRBJ2-5; TRBD2, the table's D call, lacks a check against the DNA. The receptor comes from a woman aged 25-40 years with Graves' hyperthyroidism that later progressed to Graves' ophthalmopathy. The CDR3 here reads CASSSSGGPTETQYF.